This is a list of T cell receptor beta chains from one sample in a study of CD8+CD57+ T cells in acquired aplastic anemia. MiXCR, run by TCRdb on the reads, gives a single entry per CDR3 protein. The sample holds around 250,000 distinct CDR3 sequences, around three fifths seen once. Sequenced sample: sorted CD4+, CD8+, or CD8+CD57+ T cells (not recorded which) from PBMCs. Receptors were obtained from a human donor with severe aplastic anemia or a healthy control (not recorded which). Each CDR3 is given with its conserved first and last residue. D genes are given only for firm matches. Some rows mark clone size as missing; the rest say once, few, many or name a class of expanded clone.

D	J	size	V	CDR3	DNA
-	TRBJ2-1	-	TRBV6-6	CASAPGRNEQFF	TGTGCCAGCGCCCCGGGTCGCAATGAGCAGTTCTTC
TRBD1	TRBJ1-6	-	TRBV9	CASSAGTVNNSPLHF	TGTGCCAGCAGCGCCGGGACAGTGAATAATTCACCCCTCCACTTT
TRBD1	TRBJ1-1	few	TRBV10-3	CAISESGQGNTEAFF	TGTGCCATCAGTGAGTCCGGACAGGGGAACACTGAAGCTTTCTTT
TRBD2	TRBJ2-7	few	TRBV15	CATSRQLAGSSYEQYF	TGTGCCACCAGCAGACAGCTAGCGGGCAGCTCCTACGAGCAGTACTTC
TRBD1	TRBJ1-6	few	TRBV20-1	CSAKDRAGSPLHF	TGCAGTGCCAAAGACAGGGCCGGATCACCCCTCCACTTT
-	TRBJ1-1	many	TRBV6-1	CASSEGQAPEAFF	TGTGCCAGCAGTGAAGGGCAGGCTCCTGAAGCTTTCTTT
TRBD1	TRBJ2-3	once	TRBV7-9	CASSLGQGAGTDTQYF	TGTGCCAGCAGCTTAGGACAGGGGGCAGGGACAGATACGCAGTATTTT
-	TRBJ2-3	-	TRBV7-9	CASSFSGLGDTQYF	TGTGCCAGCAGCTTTTCAGGTTTGGGAGATACGCAGTATTTT
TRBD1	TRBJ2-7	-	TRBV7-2	CASSASTGTAYSYEQYF	TGTGCCAGCAGCGCATCTACGGGGACAGCGTACTCCTACGAGCAGTACTTC
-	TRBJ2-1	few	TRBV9	CASSVDLDLNEQFF	TGTGCCAGCAGCGTAGATTTAGATCTGAATGAGCAGTTCTTC
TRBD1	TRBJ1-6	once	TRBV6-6	CASSPERQGKNSPLHF	TGTGCCAGCAGTCCGGAGAGACAGGGGAAAAATTCACCCCTCCACTTT
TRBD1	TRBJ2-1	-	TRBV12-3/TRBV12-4	CASSLAQTGLDNEQFF	TGTGCCAGCAGTTTGGCCCAGACAGGGCTTGACAATGAGCAGTTCTTC
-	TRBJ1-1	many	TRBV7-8	CASSSGVGTEAFF	TGTGCCAGCAGCTCAGGCGTGGGCACTGAAGCTTTCTTT
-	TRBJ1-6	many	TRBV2	CASREYGNSPLHF	TGTGCCAGCCGGGAGTACGGGAATTCACCCCTCCACTTT
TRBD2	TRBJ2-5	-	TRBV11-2	CASSFKLSGRETQYF	TGTGCCAGCAGCTTCAAGCTCAGCGGGAGGGAGACCCAGTACTTC
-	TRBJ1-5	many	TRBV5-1	CASSSGFSNQPQHF	TGCGCCAGCAGCTCTGGATTTAGCAATCAGCCCCAGCATTTT
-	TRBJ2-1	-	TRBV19	CASSSRRWVNEQFF	TGTGCCAGTAGCTCCCGGCGTTGGGTCAATGAGCAGTTCTTC
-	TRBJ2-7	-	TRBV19	CASSIRAGFYEQYF	TGTGCCAGTAGTATACGGGCGGGGTTCTACGAGCAGTACTTC
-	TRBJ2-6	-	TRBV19	CASTRSGANVLTF	TGTGCCAGTACCCGATCTGGGGCCAACGTCCTGACTTTC
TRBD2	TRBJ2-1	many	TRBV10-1	CASSLRLADHNEQFF	TGCGCCAGCAGCCTAAGACTAGCGGACCACAATGAGCAGTTCTTC
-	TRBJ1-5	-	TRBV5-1	CASSLAAGQPQHF	TGCGCCAGCAGCTTGGCAGCTGGGCAGCCCCAGCATTTT
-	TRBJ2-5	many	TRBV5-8	CASSTGQLQETQYF	TGTGCCAGCAGCACAGGACAGCTTCAAGAGACCCAGTACTTC
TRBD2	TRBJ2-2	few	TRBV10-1	CASRSGSSDTGELFF	TGCGCCAGCAGGAGCGGGAGTTCAGACACCGGGGAGCTGTTTTTT
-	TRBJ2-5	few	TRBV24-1	CATSERETQYF	TGTGCCACCAGTGAACGAGAGACCCAGTACTTC
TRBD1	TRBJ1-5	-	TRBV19	CASRDRVRNQPQHF	TGTGCCAGCCGGGACAGGGTGCGCAATCAGCCCCAGCATTTT
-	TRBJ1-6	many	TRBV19	CASSIKGMGSPLHF	TGTGCCAGTAGTATTAAAGGAATGGGCTCACCCCTCCACTTT
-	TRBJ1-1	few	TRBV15	CATRHRRVQNTEAFF	TGTGCCACCAGGCACCGCAGGGTGCAAAACACTGAAGCTTTCTTT
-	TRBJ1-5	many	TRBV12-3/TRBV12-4	CASSARGGSQPQHF	TGTGCCAGCAGTGCGCGGGGGGGTAGCCAGCCCCAGCATTTT
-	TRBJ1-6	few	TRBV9	CASSVGGAGDSPLHF	TGTGCCAGCAGCGTAGGTGGGGCTGGGGATTCACCCCTCCACTTT
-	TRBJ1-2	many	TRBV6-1	CASRLQGNYGYTF	TGTGCCAGCAGGCTCCAGGGAAACTATGGCTACACCTTC
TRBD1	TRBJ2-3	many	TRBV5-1	CASSLTRDSEYTDTQYF	TGCGCCAGCAGCTTGACCCGGGACAGCGAATACACAGATACGCAGTATTTT
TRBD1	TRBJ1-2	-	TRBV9	CASSIMTGGGYGYTF	TGTGCCAGCAGCATAATGACAGGGGGCGGCTATGGCTACACCTTC
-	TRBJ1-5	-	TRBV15	CATSRDREGARGNQPQHF	TGTGCCACCAGCAGAGATCGAGAAGGGGCGCGAGGCAATCAGCCCCAGCATTTT
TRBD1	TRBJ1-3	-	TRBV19	CASSIPRTGMKLGNTIYF	TGTGCCAGTAGTATCCCTCGGACAGGGATGAAGTTAGGAAACACCATATATTTT
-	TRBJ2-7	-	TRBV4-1	CASSQDQGPYEQYF	TGCGCCAGCAGCCAAGATCAGGGCCCCTACGAGCAGTACTTC
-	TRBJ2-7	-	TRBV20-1	CSARDIDRLYEQYF	TGCAGTGCTAGAGATATCGACCGGCTGTACGAGCAGTACTTC
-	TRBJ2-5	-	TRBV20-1	CSAKHQGGRGETQYF	TGCAGTGCTAAGCATCAAGGGGGGAGGGGAGAGACCCAGTACTTC
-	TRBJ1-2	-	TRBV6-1	CAISDGGQGYTF	TGTGCCATCAGTGATGGGGGGCAAGGCTACACCTTC
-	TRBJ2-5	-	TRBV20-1	CSVVFPRGKETQYF	TGCAGTGTGGTATTTCCCAGGGGTAAAGAGACCCAGTACTTC
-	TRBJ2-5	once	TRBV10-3	CASSEVSGAQETQYF	TGTGCCAGCAGTGAAGTCTCGGGGGCACAAGAGACCCAGTACTTC
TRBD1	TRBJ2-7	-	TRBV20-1	CSASGTGIYEQYF	TGCAGTGCTAGTGGGACAGGAATCTACGAGCAGTACTTC
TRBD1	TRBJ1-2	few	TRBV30	CASIRGIKGYTF	TGTGCCTCCATCAGGGGGATCAAGGGCTACACCTTC
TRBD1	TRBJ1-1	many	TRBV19	CASNLRGQGPEAFF	TGTGCCAGTAATCTACGGGGACAGGGACCTGAAGCTTTCTTT
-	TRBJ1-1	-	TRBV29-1	CSVRRGRTNTEAFF	TGCAGCGTTCGCCGCGGACGGACCAACACTGAAGCTTTCTTT
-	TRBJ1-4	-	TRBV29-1	CSDPTATNEKLFF	TGCAGTGATCCGACAGCAACTAATGAAAAACTGTTTTTT
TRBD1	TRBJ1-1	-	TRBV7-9	CASSSKWTGQGFTEAFF	TGTGCCAGCAGCTCCAAGTGGACAGGACAGGGCTTCACTGAAGCTTTCTTT
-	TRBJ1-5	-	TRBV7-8	CASSLADTVIGNQPQHF	TGTGCCAGCAGCTTAGCGGACACAGTTATAGGCAATCAGCCCCAGCATTTT
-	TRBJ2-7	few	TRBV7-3	CASSLGSGRAYEQYF	TGTGCCAGCAGCTTAGGGTCGGGGAGAGCCTACGAGCAGTACTTC
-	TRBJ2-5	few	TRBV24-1	CATSDTPRGAQETQYF	TGTGCCACCAGTGACACCCCCAGAGGAGCGCAAGAGACCCAGTACTTC
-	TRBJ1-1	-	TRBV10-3	CASGATWNTEAFF	TGTGCCAGCGGGGCAACATGGAACACTGAAGCTTTCTTT
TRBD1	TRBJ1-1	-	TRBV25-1	CASRVQGNTEAFF	TGTGCCAGCAGAGTACAGGGGAATACTGAAGCTTTCTTT
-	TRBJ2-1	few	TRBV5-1	CASSLFSVARQYNEQFF	TGCGCCAGCAGCTTGTTCTCGGTGGCGCGACAATACAATGAGCAGTTCTTC
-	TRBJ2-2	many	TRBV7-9	CASSPNRVGGELFF	TGTGCCAGCAGCCCCAACAGGGTCGGCGGGGAGCTGTTTTTT
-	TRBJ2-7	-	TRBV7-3	CASSLSSGEQYF	TGTGCCAGCAGCTTAAGCTCTGGCGAGCAGTACTTC
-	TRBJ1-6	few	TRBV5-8	CASSLTGSPLHF	TGTGCCAGCAGCTTGACCGGATCACCCCTCCACTTT